Each of the 10 T cell receptor beta chains below was sequenced from the same sample in a study of PD-L1 blockade in urothelial cancer. Time point noted: pretreatment peripheral blood. Some clones are missing from TCRdb's copy, which holds only in-frame ones; the method was immunoSEQ multiplex PCR. The sample has about 55,000 clones; about 75% are singletons. This specimen was PBMCs, taken around atezolizumab (anti-PD-L1) treatment. The receptors originated from a man in his sixties or seventies with urothelial cancer.

Concerning this clone: An end of the junction differs from the germline gene, which may be a read error. This chain joins TRBV27 and TRBJ1-1; 7 bases line up with TRBD1. The length of the CDR3 is 15 residues. From germline, CDR1 is MNHEY and CDR2 SMNVEV (reference sequence). DNA of the CDR3: TGTGCCAGCAGTCCCCGCTCAGGGGGAAAGACGGTAGGGCACTTT. Translation: CASSPRSGGKTVGHF.

The chain is built from TRBV5-6 and TRBJ2-3; perhaps TRBD2 as D (5 bases). There are 13 residues in the CDR3. V was cut by 0 bases and J by 3 bases, with 5 bases left in between. The germline gives CDR1 SGHDT, CDR2 YYEEEE. The chain's CDR3 is CASSLAGTDTQYF. Here the CDR3 DNA reads TGTGCCAGCAGCTTGGCGGGGACAGATACGCAGTATTTT.

In DNA form, the CDR3 reads TGTGCCAGCAGCTTGAGGGGCTTTCGTGGGACATCTGGCGAACACGAGCAGTACTTC. It yields the protein CASSLRGFRGTSGEHEQYF. J is TRBJ2-7 and V is TRBV5-5, with a weak D call TRBD1 (6 bases). V was cut by 1 base and J by 5 bases, with 28 bases left in between. The CDR3 is 19 residues long. The germline V gene encodes CDR1 SGHKS and CDR2 YYEKEE (reference sequence). The variable domain in full, with the rest retrieved from reference TRBV5-5 and TRBJ2-7, is DAGVTQSPTHLIKTRGQQVTLRCSPISGHKSVSWYQQVLGQGPQFIFQYYEKEERGRGNFPDRFSARQFPNYSSELNVNALLLGDSALYLCASSLRGFRGTSGEHEQYFGPGTRLTVT.

The chain couples TRBV2 to TRBJ1-4, with D perhaps matching TRBD1 (5 bases). The CDR3 loop spans 15 amino acids. Germline CDR1 and CDR2: SNHLY and FYNNEI. V gave up 6 bases and J gave up 8 bases, with 19 bases separating them. The CDR3 nucleotides are TGTGCCAGCAGGGACCCGACAGTCCTTACCGAAAAACTGTTTTTT. The encoded protein is CASRDPTVLTEKLFF.

The chain combines TRBV7-9 with TRBJ2-1; TRBD2 might be the D (6 bases). V lost 4 bases to trimming and J lost 8 bases, with 15 bases between them. The CDR3 loop spans 14 amino acids. The V gene's germline CDR1 is SEHNR and CDR2 FQNEAQ (reference sequence). CDR3 in amino acids: CASSSGLTRDEQFF. The DNA of the CDR3 is TGTGCCAGCAGCTCGGGACTTACGAGAGATGAGCAGTTCTTC.

In this sample, this clone turned up once. The V and J genes are TRBV5-1 and TRBJ2-7, with 9 nucleotides matching TRBD2. The junction had 19 bases not matched to a gene; V was cut back by 4 bases and J by 2 bases. Germline loops: CDR1 SGHRS, CDR2 YFSETQ. This CDR3 comprises 19 residues. CDR3: CASSANGRASGDRTYEQYF. The CDR3 DNA is TGCGCCAGCAGCGCAAACGGACGGGCTAGCGGGGACCGTACCTACGAGCAGTACTTC. Full variable domain (rest looked up from reference TRBV5-1 and TRBJ2-7): KAGVTQTPRYLIKTRGQQVTLSCSPISGHRSVSWYQQTPGQGLQFLFEYFSETQRNKGNFPGRFSGRQFSNSRSEMNVSTLELGDSALYLCASSANGRASGDRTYEQYFGPGTRLTVT.

The chain couples TRBV28 to TRBJ2-5; D may be TRBD2 (5 bases). CDR3 length: 15 residues. The germline gives CDR1 MDHEN, CDR2 SYDVKM. V lost 5 bases and J lost 4, with 17 bases in between. CDR3 coding DNA: TGTGCCAGCAGTCCCCCTTGGACTGTACTAGAGACCCAGTACTTC. It specifies CASSPPWTVLETQYF.

The chain is built from TRBV7-2 and TRBJ1-5; D not certain. Trimming took off 2 bases at V and 2 bases at J, with 7 bases between the two ends. The CDR3 is 14 residues long. The V gene's germline CDR1 is SGHTA and CDR2 FQGNSA. CDR3 protein: CASSLYRGNQPQHF. CDR3 DNA: TGTGCCAGCAGCTTATATCGGGGCAATCAGCCCCAGCATTTT.

The chain employs TRBV11-3 and TRBJ2-7; no firm D call. Germline assignment: CDR1 SGHNT and CDR2 YENEEA. Trimming took off 5 bases at V and 2 bases at J, with 10 bases between the two ends. The CDR3 consists of 13 residues. CDR3 in amino acids: CASSTRWPYEQYF. The CDR3, as DNA: TGTGCCAGCAGCACACGTTGGCCCTACGAGCAGTACTTC.

J is TRBJ1-2 and V is TRBV19, with 12 bases aligning to TRBD1. V lost 7 bases, J lost 1 base, and 10 bases stayed unmatched. Germline CDR1 is LNHDA and CDR2 is SQIVND (reference sequence). The CDR3 is made up of 17 amino acids. The chain's CDR3 is CASMNWDRGRDNYGYTF. In DNA, the CDR3 is TGTGCCAGTATGAATTGGGACAGGGGGCGCGATAACTATGGCTACACCTTC.